The T cell receptor (beta chain) under discussion was sequenced for a study of blood T cell repertoires in COVID-19. Original methodology: By means of reference gene primer amplification, nucleated cell counts were estimated. Assay: immunoSEQ multiplex PCR; the TCRdb copy retains only in-frame clones and omits some. The V and J calls and clone size are taken from that table; D and trimming were inferred from the DNA. The data contain about 68,000 clones, 90% of them singletons. Seattle's cohort entered during active infection and was followed longitudinally. This CDR3 region has 16 residues. Germline V CDR1 and CDR2: LGHNA, YSLEER. The ends lost 0 bases at V and 4 bases at J; junction bases unmatched: 6.

The sample was peripheral blood. This clonotype originated in a man between 45 and 60 years old with COVID-19, enrolled during active disease. The chain recombines TRBV4-3 with TRBJ2-7, with TRBD1 identical over 10 bases. CDR3 sequence: CASSQDGTGAGYEQYF. The CDR3 DNA sequence: TGCGCCAGCAGCCAAGATGGGACAGGGGCGGGGTACGAGCAGTACTTC.